These T cell receptor beta chains were read from a single sample in a study of T-cell reconstitution after alpha-beta-depleted transplantation in children. TCRdb independently ran MiXCR on the PCR reads; one entry per CDR3 protein. The sample includes around 420,000 distinct CDR3 sequences, roughly 16% of them seen just once. Sequences were derived from PBMCs, mostly from graft donor cells, sampled 360 days after TCRalphabeta/CD19-depleted stem cell transplant. These receptors originate from a boy younger than two who had a stem cell transplant for Wiskott-Aldrich syndrome, so the T cells may come from the graft donor. Both conserved end residues are part of each CDR3. The D gene is left open where the match is weak. Expanded clones are given a class, and other clones once, few, many or no size at all.

V gene,clone size,D gene,J gene,CDR3 DNA,CDR3 protein
TRBV4-3,.,.,TRBJ2-4,TGCGCCAGCAGCCGCTCCTCCCTAACGAACATTCAGTACTTC,CASSRSSLTNIQYF
TRBV4-1,.,.,TRBJ2-1,TGCGCCAGCAGCCAAGGGACACAAGCTTACAATGAGCAGTTCTTC,CASSQGTQAYNEQFF
TRBV29-1,.,TRBD2,TRBJ2-3,TGCAGCGAGGCTAGCGGTGGCACAGATACGCAGTATTTT,CSEASGGTDTQYF
TRBV5-1,.,TRBD1,TRBJ1-2,TGCGCCAGCAGCTTTGGACCCCGGGCCCAAATGGGTCCCGGACAGGCGGGCTATGGCTACACCTTC,CASSFGPRAQMGPGQAGYGYTF
TRBV29-1,.,.,TRBJ2-1,TGCAGCGTTGTTGGAGGCCCTAAGGGGCAGTTCTTC,CSVVGGPKGQFF
TRBV20-1,.,.,TRBJ1-1,TGCAGTGCTAGAAGGCAGATCAACACTGAAGCTTTCTTT,CSARRQINTEAFF
TRBV20-1,.,.,TRBJ2-5,TGCAGTGCTAGAGATACAGCGGTTTTTGAGACCCAGTACTTC,CSARDTAVFETQYF
TRBV24-1,.,TRBD2,TRBJ2-3,TGTGCCACCAGTGACGCCGGGACTAGCGGGACACACCTCACAGATACGCAGTATTTT,CATSDAGTSGTHLTDTQYF
TRBV7-2,few,.,TRBJ2-7,TGTGCCAGCAGATTTAGAGACAGGAGTGGCGAGCAGTACTTC,CASRFRDRSGEQYF
TRBV20-1,few,.,TRBJ2-2,TGCAGTGCTAGAGCGGGCGGCGGCACCGGGGAGCTGTTTTTT,CSARAGGGTGELFF
TRBV5-1,.,.,TRBJ1-5,TGCGCCAGCAGCCGTGGACAGTTCAATCAGCCCCAGCATTTT,CASSRGQFNQPQHF
TRBV28,few,.,TRBJ2-2,TGTGCCACCACTAATAGGAACACCGGGGAGCTGTTTTTT,CATTNRNTGELFF
TRBV7-8,.,.,TRBJ2-1,TGTGCCAGCAGTCAGAGGTATGACCGACTAGATGAGCAGTTCTTC,CASSQRYDRLDEQFF
TRBV3-1,once,TRBD2,TRBJ2-1,TGTGCCAGCAGCCAGGGACTAGCGGGAGGGCCCCGGTACAATGAGCAGTTCTTC,CASSQGLAGGPRYNEQFF
TRBV9,few,TRBD2,TRBJ2-3,TGTGCCAGCAGCGTAGGACTAGCACAAGATACGCAGTATTTT,CASSVGLAQDTQYF
TRBV5-1,few,TRBD1,TRBJ2-7,TGCGCCAGCAGCTTATCCCACAGGGGGGTTACCTACGAGCAGTACTTC,CASSLSHRGVTYEQYF
TRBV7-8,.,.,TRBJ2-3,TGTGCCAGCAGCTCCCGACTAGAGGGCACAGATACGCAGTATTTT,CASSSRLEGTDTQYF
TRBV9,few,.,TRBJ2-3,TGTGCCAGCAGCGTAGATGGGAAGGTCGCGGATACGCAGTATTTT,CASSVDGKVADTQYF
TRBV29-1,few,TRBD1,TRBJ2-1,TGCAGCGTTCAGAATAACAGGGGAAATGAGCAGTTCTTC,CSVQNNRGNEQFF
TRBV25-1,.,TRBD1,TRBJ1-1,TGTGCCAGCAGTGAATCGACCACTGGGACAGGGAGGTTCATCAACACTGAAGCTTTCTTT,CASSESTTGTGRFINTEAFF
TRBV4-3,.,TRBD2,TRBJ2-2,TGCGCCAGCAGCTGGGGGGAGGGAAACACCGGGGAGCTGTTTTTT,CASSWGEGNTGELFF
TRBV20-1,many,TRBD1,TRBJ1-2,TGCAGTGCTCCTACTCAGGGACAGGGATTTGGCTACACCTTC,CSAPTQGQGFGYTF
TRBV12-3/TRBV12-4,.,.,TRBJ2-1,TGTGCCAGCAGATATTACCCGGGACAACTATCTTACAATGAGCAGTTCTTC,CASRYYPGQLSYNEQFF
TRBV20-1,.,.,TRBJ1-6,TGCAGTGCTAGAGATCTGAGTCATAATTCACCCCTCCACTTT,CSARDLSHNSPLHF
TRBV30,.,.,TRBJ2-1,TGTGCCTGGAGCCTAGTGGGGGAGCAGTTCTTC,CAWSLVGEQFF
TRBV21-1,once,.,TRBJ2-1,TGTGCCAGCAGCAAAGAGCGCGGGGGGGCAACCTACAATGAGCAGTTCTTC,CASSKERGGATYNEQFF
TRBV4-1,many,.,TRBJ1-2,TGCGCCAGCAGCCAAATTATTCGGTCCGGCTCATCTTATGGCTACACCTTC,CASSQIIRSGSSYGYTF
TRBV4-3,.,.,TRBJ2-6,TGCGCCAGCAGCCACACAATCTCTGGGGCCAACGTCCTGACTTTC,CASSHTISGANVLTF
TRBV25-1,few,.,TRBJ1-5,TGTGCCAGCAGTGAGTCGGGCCCGGGCAATCAGCCCCAGCATTTT,CASSESGPGNQPQHF
TRBV7-9,.,.,TRBJ2-7,TGTGCCAGCAGCCTTCCGGTTACAGGGTACGAGCAGTACTTC,CASSLPVTGYEQYF
TRBV21-1,.,.,TRBJ2-1,TGTGCCAGCAGCAAAGAACTAGCGGGAGTAGGGCGTGAGCAGTTCTTC,CASSKELAGVGREQFF
TRBV5-1,few,.,TRBJ2-5,TGCGCCAGCAGCCTGGGACTTCAACGAGAGACCCAGTACTTC,CASSLGLQRETQYF
TRBV20-1,.,.,TRBJ1-2,TGCAGTGACAAGACGGATTATGGCTACACCTTC,CSDKTDYGYTF
TRBV29-1,many,.,TRBJ1-5,TGCAGCGTTGCGGCGAAGGATAATCAGCCCCAGCATTTT,CSVAAKDNQPQHF
TRBV4-3,.,TRBD1,TRBJ1-5,TGCGCCAGCAGCTGGGACAGGGGAGGGGATCAGCCCCAGCATTTT,CASSWDRGGDQPQHF
TRBV5-1,few,.,TRBJ2-3,TGCGCCAGCAGCTTGGAGGGCGGGACGACAGATACGCAGTATTTT,CASSLEGGTTDTQYF
TRBV6-2/TRBV6-3,.,.,TRBJ1-2,TGTGCCAGCAGTTACGCGACAGCCCTCTATGGCTACACCTTC,CASSYATALYGYTF
TRBV6-1,.,TRBD1,TRBJ2-1,TGTGCCAGCAAAAGGGACAGGGTCGACAATGAGCAGTTCTTC,CASKRDRVDNEQFF
TRBV20-1,few,.,TRBJ1-2,TGCAGTGCTAGAGGCAGGGTCTATGGCTACACCTTC,CSARGRVYGYTF
TRBV12-3/TRBV12-4,.,.,TRBJ2-2,TGTGCCAGCAGTTTATCCCCCAGGGGCACCGGGGAGCTGTTTTTT,CASSLSPRGTGELFF
TRBV6-2/TRBV6-3,few,.,TRBJ2-5,TGTGCCAGCAGTTACCCCAACGGGGGAGAGACCCAGTACTTC,CASSYPNGGETQYF
TRBV18,.,.,TRBJ2-1,TGTGCCAGCTCGATCAGGGGACGGCACAATGAGCAGTTCTTC,CASSIRGRHNEQFF
TRBV5-5,.,TRBD1,TRBJ2-2,TGTGCCAGCAGCTACCTCCAGACAGGGAGAAACACCGGGGAGCTGTTTTTT,CASSYLQTGRNTGELFF
TRBV18,many,TRBD2,TRBJ2-1,TGTGCCAGCTCGCCGACTAGCGGGAGTCGTAATGAGCAGTTCTTC,CASSPTSGSRNEQFF
TRBV28,.,.,TRBJ2-3,TGTGCCAGTTTAATGGGGGGCACAGATACGCAGTATTTT,CASLMGGTDTQYF
TRBV20-1,.,.,TRBJ1-5,TGCAGTATCGGTAATAGCAATCAGCCCCAGCATTTT,CSIGNSNQPQHF
TRBV7-9,few,.,TRBJ2-1,TGTGCCAGCAGCCTACTTGTAGGCAATGAGCAGTTCTTC,CASSLLVGNEQFF
TRBV24-1,few,.,TRBJ2-3,TGTGCCACCAGTCTCGGCCTTACAGATACGCAGTATTTT,CATSLGLTDTQYF
TRBV4-2,.,.,TRBJ2-7,TGTGCCAGCAGCCAAGAAGAACTAGTGGGCGAGCAGTACTTC,CASSQEELVGEQYF
TRBV25-1,few,.,TRBJ1-2,TGTGCCAGCAGTGAGCCAGGGAGGCATGGCTACACCTTC,CASSEPGRHGYTF